These 21 T cell receptor beta chains originate from one sample sequenced in a study of blood T cells in healthy people across ages (dated by TCRdb to the mid-2010s). The library was generated by 5' RACE. Instrument used: Illumina HiSeq 2500. A second PCR of roughly 6 to 11 cycles was run with a J-beta primer mix and a sample-barcoded 5' primer. In-frame beta chains were kept once TCRdb had trimmed the public reads at Q25 with fastp and called clones with MiXCR. One record per CDR3 amino acid sequence lists the most common genes and DNA. Recorded for this sample are 800,000 or so distinct CDR3 sequences; roughly 25% of them occurred a single time. The ten largest clones add up to 3% to 4.5% of the sample. The same sample was also used in a study of T cells of mothers and their children.

What was sequenced was blood. These receptors all come from a boy aged 5-17 years in good health.

This chain joins TRBV4-1 and TRBJ1-4; 7 bases map to TRBD1. The V gene's germline CDR1 is MGHRA and CDR2 YSYEKL. Trimming removed 1 base from V and 6 bases from J; junction bases left unmatched: 2. CDR3 length equals 14 residues. The CDR3 loop is CASSQGGQHEKLFF. The CDR3 coding sequence is TGCGCCAGCAGCCAAGGGGGACAGCATGAAAAACTGTTTTTT.

The chain employs TRBV2 and TRBJ2-5; 10 nucleotides agree with TRBD1. The CDR3 loop spans 16 amino acids. V shed 6 bases, J shed 3 bases, and the junction held 10 bases outside the gene matches. Germline V gives CDR1 SNHLY, CDR2 FYNNEI. The CDR3 bases are TGTGCCAGCAGCGGGCCCGTAGGGACAGGGGAAGAGACCCAGTACTTC. Translation: CASSGPVGTGEETQYF.

This rearrangement joins TRBV7-9 to TRBJ2-2; maybe TRBD2 (6 bases). CDR3 size: 14 residues. V lost 6 bases to trimming and J lost 5 bases, with 13 bases between them. Germline V gene lookup returns CDR1 SEHNR and CDR2 FQNEAQ (reference sequence). The CDR3 is CASSSGVRTGELFF. The CDR3 nucleotides read TGTGCCAGCAGTTCGGGAGTACGGACCGGGGAGCTGTTTTTT.

The chain recombines TRBV2 with TRBJ2-4; D is unclear. Germline V gene data show CDR1 as SNHLY and CDR2 as FYNNEI. Trimming took off 8 bases at V and 1 base at J, with 15 bases between the two ends. This CDR3 has 15 residues. The CDR3 reads CASLSRIGAKNIQYF. The CDR3 coding sequence is TGTGCCAGCCTTAGCAGGATAGGCGCCAAAAACATTCAGTACTTC.

The chain uses TRBV13 and TRBJ2-5; 10 positions match TRBD2. Germline loops: CDR1 PRHDT, CDR2 FYEKMQ (reference sequence). This CDR3 has 15 residues. With V trimmed by 5 bases and J by 0 bases, 3 bases remained unmatched. The CDR3 nucleotides read TGTGCCAGCAGCGGTCTAGCGGGAGACCAAGAGACCCAGTACTTC. It translates to CASSGLAGDQETQYF. The variable domain in full, with the rest retrieved from reference TRBV13 and TRBJ2-5, is AAGVIQSPRHLIKEKRETATLKCYPIPRHDTVYWYQQGPGQDPQFLISFYEKMQSDKGSIPDRFSAQQFSDYHSELNMSSLELGDSALYFCASSGLAGDQETQYFGPGTRLLVL.

This chain joins TRBV7-2 and TRBJ2-7; D remains ambiguous. The CDR3 has 15 residues. Trimming left V 3 bases short and J 2 bases short, with 14 bases between. Germline loops: CDR1 SGHTA, CDR2 FQGNSA. CDR3 nucleotides: TGTGCCAGCAGCTTTAGGGCACAAAGTACCTACGAGCAGTACTTC. Amino acids: CASSFRAQSTYEQYF.

This clonotype has a handful of counts. This sequence joins TRBV2 and TRBJ1-5; possibly TRBD1 for D (6 bases). The CDR3 covers 11 residues. The V gene's germline CDR1 is SNHLY and CDR2 FYNNEI. The V end was cut by 6 bases, the J end by 12 bases, with 12 bases between. The CDR3 reads CASRSGTLQHF. CDR3 DNA sequence: TGTGCCAGCAGATCCGGGACACTCCAGCATTTT.

The chain links TRBV6-5 to TRBJ2-5, with 7 nucleotides matching TRBD1. V dropped 2 bases and J dropped 5; count of bases not matched to a gene: 5. This CDR3 contains 14 residues. The germline CDR1 and CDR2 sequences are MNHEY and SVGAGI. DNA for the CDR3: TGTGCCAGCAGTTACAGGGGGCCAAAGGAGACCCAGTACTTC. It codes for CASSYRGPKETQYF.

This clonotype occurred many times. The chain carries TRBV7-2 and TRBJ2-5; 10 bases are a match to TRBD2. J lost 2 bases, V lost 5 bases, and 2 bases had no gene match. Per the germline V gene, CDR1 is SGHTA and CDR2 is FQGNSA. The CDR3 has 14 amino acids. CDR3 loop: CASSRTSGQETQYF. CDR3 coding DNA: TGTGCCAGCAGCAGGACTAGCGGACAAGAGACCCAGTACTTC.

This chain connects TRBV20-1 to TRBJ2-3; 9 nucleotides line up with TRBD2. This CDR3 is built from 16 residues. CDR1 DFQATT and CDR2 SNEGSKA come from the germline V gene (reference sequence). J was trimmed by 3 bases and V by 3 bases; bases with no gene match: 10. This chain's CDR3 is CSARIAAGGPTDTQYF. The CDR3 region has the DNA TGCAGTGCTAGGATAGCCGCGGGGGGGCCGACAGATACGCAGTATTTT.

This clonotype was detected only a few times. V is TRBV7-8 and J is TRBJ1-4; D possibly corresponds to TRBD1 (6 bases). In germline, CDR1 is SGHVS, CDR2 FQNEAQ. The germline V and J ends were trimmed by 6 bases and 10 bases, with 21 bases remaining between them. The CDR3 is 15 amino acids. The CDR3 bases are TGTGCCAGCAGTCCTACAGGGAGTTTCCGAGGAAAACTGTTTTTT. It translates to CASSPTGSFRGKLFF.

This clonotype turned up a few times. This rearrangement joins TRBV12-3 or TRBV12-4 to TRBJ2-5; 7 positions agree with TRBD1. This CDR3 has 13 residues. The trim removed 10 bases at V and 2 bases at J, leaving 7 bases unmatched. The CDR3 DNA follows: TGTGCCACCCAGGGACAGATTCAAGAGACCCAGTACTTC. It yields the protein CATQGQIQETQYF.

There are a few counts of this clonotype. This chain connects TRBV30 to TRBJ2-7; D uncertain. The germline CDR1 and CDR2 sequences are GTSNPN and SVGIG (reference sequence). V was cut by 3 bases and J by 3 bases, with 9 bases left in between. CDR3 size: 12 residues. The CDR3 DNA reads as TGTGCCTGGAGAGGGCCAAGCTACGAGCAGTACTTC. Protein: CAWRGPSYEQYF. The whole variable domain, filled in from reference TRBV30 and TRBJ2-7, reads SQTIHQWPATLVQPVGSPLSLECTVEGTSNPNLYWYRQAAGRGLQLLFYSVGIGQISSEVPQNLSASRPQDRQFILSSKKLLLSDSGFYLCAWRGPSYEQYFGPGTRLTVT.

This clonotype turned up a few times. The chain employs TRBV12-3 or TRBV12-4 and TRBJ2-5; TRBD1 aligns across 7 bases. The V and J ends lost 6 bases and 0 bases, in that order; junction bases with no gene match: 4. The CDR3 is 14 amino acids. The CDR3 DNA is TGTGCCAGCAGGGGGGACAGCGACCAAGAGACCCAGTACTTC. Protein product: CASRGDSDQETQYF.

This rearrangement joins TRBV6-2 or TRBV6-3 to TRBJ1-5; D perhaps matches TRBD1 (6 bases). In germline, CDR1 is MNHEY, CDR2 SVGEGT. The CDR3 consists of 14 residues. Trimming removed 6 bases from V and 4 bases from J, with 13 bases in between. DNA of the CDR3: TGTGCCAGCAGCCGCGGGACACCGAATCAGCCCCAGCATTTT. Translated, it gives CASSRGTPNQPQHF.

There are a few counts of this clonotype. The J gene is TRBJ1-1, the V gene TRBV6-2 or TRBV6-3, with a weak D call TRBD1 (6 bases). The germline gives CDR1 MNHEY, CDR2 SVGEGT. V was pared by 6 bases and J by 6 bases, with 29 bases between. The CDR3 sequence is 18 residues long. The CDR3, as DNA: TGTGCCAGCAGGATATCAACGACGACGGGGGCGCGTGGCGCTGAAGCTTTCTTT. Protein: CASRISTTTGARGAEAFF.

CDR3 sequence reads: CASSFQRGGKETQYF. In DNA, the CDR3 is TGTGCCAGCAGTTTCCAGCGGGGGGGGAAAGAGACCCAGTACTTC. V is TRBV28 and J is TRBJ2-5; TRBD2 matches at 10 bases. The CDR3 is 15 residues long. CDR1 and CDR2 (germline): MDHEN, SYDVKM. V shed 3 bases and J 3 bases; nucleotides not matched to a gene: 4. Together with reference TRBV28 and TRBJ2-5, the CDR3 gives the full variable domain: DVKVTQSSRYLVKRTGEKVFLECVQDMDHENMFWYRQDPGLGLRLIYFSYDVKMKEKGDIPEGYSVSREKKERFSLILESASTNQTSMYLCASSFQRGGKETQYFGPGTRLLVL.

This clonotype has only a few counts. The chain joins TRBV9 to TRBJ2-3; D possibly matches TRBD1 or TRBD2 (5 bases each). Germline V gene data show CDR1 as SGDLS and CDR2 as YYNGEE. Trimming shortened V by 0 bases and J by 0 bases, and 11 bases separated the two germline ends. This CDR3 is 16 amino acids long. The CDR3 sequence is CASSVGGTSSTDTQYF. Here the CDR3 DNA reads TGTGCCAGCAGCGTAGGTGGGACCTCCAGCACAGATACGCAGTATTTT.

This chain joins TRBV30 and TRBJ1-4, with D unclear. Germline V CDR1 and CDR2: GTSNPN, SVGIG (reference sequence). V lost 6 bases to trimming and J lost 7 bases, with 18 bases between them. The CDR3 has 14 amino acids. The CDR3 loop reads CACLHGSTGEKLFF. The CDR3 DNA reads as TGTGCCTGTCTACACGGATCTACGGGTGAAAAACTGTTTTTT.

This clonotype appeared many times. This chain uses TRBV5-1 with TRBJ2-7; TRBD1 or TRBD2 may be the D gene (6 bases each). CDR1 is SGHRS, CDR2 YFSETQ, per germline. CDR3 size: 15 residues. Trimming removed 0 bases from V and 3 bases from J, with 13 bases in between. Here the CDR3 reads CASSLAWGAIYEQYF. The CDR3 DNA sequence: TGCGCCAGCAGCTTGGCCTGGGGGGCAATCTACGAGCAGTACTTC.

This clonotype was found many times. The chain recombines TRBV7-2 with TRBJ2-3; D uncertain. The germline gives CDR1 SGHTA, CDR2 FQGNSA. This CDR3 has 13 residues. Trimming cost V 5 bases and J 4 bases, with 10 bases left between them. In nucleotides, the CDR3 is TGTGCCAGCAGCCCACCCGCGGCAGATACGCAGTATTTT. It is translated as CASSPPAADTQYF.